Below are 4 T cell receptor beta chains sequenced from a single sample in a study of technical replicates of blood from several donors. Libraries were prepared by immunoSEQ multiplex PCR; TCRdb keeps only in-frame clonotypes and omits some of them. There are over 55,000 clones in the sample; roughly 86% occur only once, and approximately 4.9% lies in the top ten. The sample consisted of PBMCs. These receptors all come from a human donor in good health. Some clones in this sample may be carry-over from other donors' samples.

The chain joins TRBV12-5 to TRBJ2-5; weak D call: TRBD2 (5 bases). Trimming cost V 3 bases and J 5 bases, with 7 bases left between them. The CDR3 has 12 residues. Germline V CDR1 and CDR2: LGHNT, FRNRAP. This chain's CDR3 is CASGLPGETQYF. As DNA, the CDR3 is TGTGCTAGTGGTTTACCGGGGGAGACCCAGTACTTC.

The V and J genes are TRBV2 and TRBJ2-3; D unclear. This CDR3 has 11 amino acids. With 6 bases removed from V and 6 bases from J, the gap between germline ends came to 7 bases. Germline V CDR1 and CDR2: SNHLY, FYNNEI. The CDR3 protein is CASSAVDTQYF. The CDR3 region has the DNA TGTGCCAGCAGCGCGGTCGATACGCAGTATTTT.

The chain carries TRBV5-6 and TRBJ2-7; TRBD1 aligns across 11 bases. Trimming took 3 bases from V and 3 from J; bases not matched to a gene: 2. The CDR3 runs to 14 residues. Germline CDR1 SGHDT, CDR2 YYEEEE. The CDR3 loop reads CASSWDRGNYEQYF. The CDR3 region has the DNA TGTGCCAGCAGCTGGGACAGGGGGAACTACGAGCAGTACTTC.

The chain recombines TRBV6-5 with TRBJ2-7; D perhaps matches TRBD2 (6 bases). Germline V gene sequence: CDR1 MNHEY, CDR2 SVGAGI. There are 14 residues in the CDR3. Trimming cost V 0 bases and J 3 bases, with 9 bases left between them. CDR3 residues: CASSYSGGLYEQYF. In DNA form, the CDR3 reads TGTGCCAGCAGTTACTCGGGGGGACTCTACGAGCAGTACTTC.